A selection of T cell receptor beta chains follows, all from one sample in a study of technical replicates of blood from a handful of donors. This table comes from immunoSEQ multiplex PCR, and its TCRdb copy is limited to in-frame clones, with some not included. The sample holds tens of thousands of clones, 75% to 95% seen once. Sequencing was performed on PBMCs. The receptors were sampled from a human donor in good health. Some clones in this sample may be carry-over from other donors' samples. Each CDR3 is given with its conserved first and last residue. Fields, in order: V gene, clone size, J gene, D gene, CDR3 DNA, CDR3 protein. The D gene is left open where the match is weak. Size is omitted from some rows. Given values are once, few, many or a class for expanded clones.

v_gene: TRBV5-6; abundance: .; j_gene: TRBJ2-7; d_gene: TRBD2; CDR3nt: TGTGCCAGCAGCTTAACTGCGGGACTAGTCCTAACCTACGAGCAGTACTTC; CDR3aa: CASSLTAGLVLTYEQYF
v_gene: TRBV5-1; abundance: .; j_gene: TRBJ2-1; d_gene: .; CDR3nt: TGCGCCAGCAGCTTGGCTCCCTACAATGAGCAGTTCTTC; CDR3aa: CASSLAPYNEQFF
v_gene: TRBV4-1; abundance: once; j_gene: TRBJ2-7; d_gene: TRBD2; CDR3nt: TGCGCCAGCAGCCAAGACCCCAGCGGGAGGGCCTCCGAGCAGTACTTC; CDR3aa: CASSQDPSGRASEQYF
v_gene: TRBV5-6; abundance: .; j_gene: TRBJ2-5; d_gene: TRBD1; CDR3nt: TGTGCCAGCAGCTTTGGACAGGGAATTTGGGGAGAGACCCAGTACTTC; CDR3aa: CASSFGQGIWGETQYF
v_gene: TRBV7-3; abundance: .; j_gene: TRBJ2-2; d_gene: TRBD2; CDR3nt: TGTGCCAGCAGCCCAGCGTTAGCGGGGATAGGTACCGGGGAGCTGTTTTTT; CDR3aa: CASSPALAGIGTGELFF
v_gene: TRBV4-1; abundance: .; j_gene: TRBJ2-3; d_gene: TRBD2; CDR3nt: TGCGCCAGCAGCCCTCCCCTAGCGGGGGGGCGAGATACGCAGTATTTT; CDR3aa: CASSPPLAGGRDTQYF
v_gene: TRBV4-3; abundance: once; j_gene: TRBJ2-1; d_gene: TRBD2; CDR3nt: TGCGCCAGCGGAGCGGGATACGGTAATGAGCAGTTCTTC; CDR3aa: CASGAGYGNEQFF
v_gene: TRBV5-4; abundance: .; j_gene: TRBJ2-3; d_gene: TRBD2; CDR3nt: TGTGCCAGCAGCTTGGATCTTGTTGCGGGAGACACAGATACGCAGTATTTT; CDR3aa: CASSLDLVAGDTDTQYF
v_gene: TRBV15; abundance: medium-sized; j_gene: TRBJ1-1; d_gene: .; CDR3nt: TGTGCCACCAGCAGAGATAGGGAGGGGAACACTGAAGCTTTCTTT; CDR3aa: CATSRDREGNTEAFF
v_gene: TRBV7-9; abundance: .; j_gene: TRBJ2-5; d_gene: TRBD2; CDR3nt: TGTGCCAGCAGCTCAAGCGGGAAAGGAGGAGAGACCCAGTACTTC; CDR3aa: CASSSSGKGGETQYF
v_gene: TRBV4-3; abundance: .; j_gene: TRBJ2-5; d_gene: .; CDR3nt: TGCGCCAGCAGCCAAGATCGGGGTAGCGCACAAGAGACCCAGTACTTC; CDR3aa: CASSQDRGSAQETQYF
v_gene: TRBV29-1; abundance: many; j_gene: TRBJ1-1; d_gene: .; CDR3nt: TGCAGCGTTGGGCAGGGACTTAACACTGAAGCTTTCTTT; CDR3aa: CSVGQGLNTEAFF
v_gene: TRBV7-2; abundance: .; j_gene: TRBJ1-3; d_gene: .; CDR3nt: TGTGCCAGCAGCACACGTCCAGGGCAAGACACCATATATTTT; CDR3aa: CASSTRPGQDTIYF
v_gene: TRBV5-6; abundance: once; j_gene: TRBJ2-1; d_gene: .; CDR3nt: TGTGCCAGCAGCCCAGAACAGGTCTATGAGCAGTTCTTC; CDR3aa: CASSPEQVYEQFF
v_gene: TRBV19; abundance: .; j_gene: TRBJ2-7; d_gene: .; CDR3nt: TGTGCCAGTAGTAGGTCGGGACTCTCCTACGAGCAGTACTTC; CDR3aa: CASSRSGLSYEQYF
v_gene: TRBV27; abundance: few; j_gene: TRBJ2-2; d_gene: .; CDR3nt: TGTGCCAGCAGCCCCTATCGACAGCAGAACACCGGGGAGCTGTTTTTT; CDR3aa: CASSPYRQQNTGELFF
v_gene: TRBV18; abundance: .; j_gene: TRBJ2-7; d_gene: .; CDR3nt: TGTGCCAGCTCACCCCGGGGGTACGAGCAGTACTTC; CDR3aa: CASSPRGYEQYF
v_gene: TRBV7-2; abundance: .; j_gene: TRBJ2-5; d_gene: .; CDR3nt: TGTGCCAGCAGTCAATACTCGGAGACCCAGTACTTC; CDR3aa: CASSQYSETQYF
v_gene: TRBV6-5; abundance: .; j_gene: TRBJ2-5; d_gene: TRBD1; CDR3nt: TGTGCCAGCAGCTCAACCGGACAGGGCCTCGAGACCCAGTACTTC; CDR3aa: CASSSTGQGLETQYF
v_gene: TRBV15; abundance: .; j_gene: TRBJ2-7; d_gene: .; CDR3nt: TGTGCCACCAGCAGAGATGCGGCTAACCCTAGTTACGAGCAGTACTTC; CDR3aa: CATSRDAANPSYEQYF
v_gene: TRBV5-6; abundance: .; j_gene: TRBJ2-7; d_gene: TRBD1; CDR3nt: TGTGCCAGCAGCTTGGACAGGGGTGGAGAGCAGTACTTC; CDR3aa: CASSLDRGGEQYF
v_gene: TRBV6-5; abundance: .; j_gene: TRBJ2-7; d_gene: TRBD1; CDR3nt: TGTGCCAGCAGTTATCGGACAGGGGGCAACGAGCAGTACTTC; CDR3aa: CASSYRTGGNEQYF